The clone carrying this TCR beta chain has only one observation. What it recognizes is unknown. This entry is derived from a study of shared clonotypes between healthy human individuals. Turning to the study itself: Per donor, three plates held CD4 naive cells, three held CD4 memory, two held CD8 naive and one held CD8 memory.

Study-level findings and limits: Large depth notwithstanding, sorted-subset sequencing proved incomplete by rarefaction. It was expected that sequencing depth would affect clonotype sharing among donors.

Positively selected for CCR7, the CD45RO-negative cells used as naive CD8 cells excluded terminally differentiated effector memory CD45RA+ cells. The repertoire was sequenced with immunoSEQ multiplex PCR; TCRdb's copy has only in-frame clones and lacks some. The data show about 2.1 million clones, 93% seen once. Trimming took off 5 bases at V and 5 bases at J, with 9 bases between the two ends. The CDR3 runs to 12 residues. Germline V gene sequence: CDR1 SEHNR, CDR2 FQNEAQ (reference sequence). This chain connects TRBV7-9 to TRBJ2-5; D gene uncertain. Source material: naive CD8+ T cells from PBMCs. This sequence originates from a man between 18 and 29 years old in good health. Some clones in this sample may be carry-over from other donors' samples. CDR3 protein: CASSPGPETQYF. Here the CDR3 DNA reads TGTGCCAGCAGCCCCGGTCCGGAGACCCAGTACTTC.